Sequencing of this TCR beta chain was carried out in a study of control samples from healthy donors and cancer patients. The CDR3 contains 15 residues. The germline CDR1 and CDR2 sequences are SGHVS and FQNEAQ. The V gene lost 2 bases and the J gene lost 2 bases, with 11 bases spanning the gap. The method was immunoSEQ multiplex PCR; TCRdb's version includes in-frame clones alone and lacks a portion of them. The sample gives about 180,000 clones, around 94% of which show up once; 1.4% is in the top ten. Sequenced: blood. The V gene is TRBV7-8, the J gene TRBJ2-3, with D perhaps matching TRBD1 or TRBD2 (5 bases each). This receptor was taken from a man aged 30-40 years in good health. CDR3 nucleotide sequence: TGTGCCAGCAGCTTATTGGGGACCTCCACAGATACGCAGTATTTT. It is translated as CASSLLGTSTDTQYF.